The following is a TCR beta chain sequence with its context. What it recognizes is unknown. Patients selected for sequencing had displayed CD8+CD57+ cell expansion by flow cytometry. Blood was sampled before the patients had received any therapy. This entry belongs to a study of CD8+CD57+ T cells in acquired aplastic anemia. The CDR3 runs to 21 residues. Looked up from germline, CDR1 is SGHVS and CDR2 is FQNEAQ. V dropped 0 bases and J dropped 1; count of bases not matched to a gene: 11. Researchers used genomic DNA as the template to profile TCR beta VDJ and CDR3. TCRdb ran MiXCR on the reads and lists one entry per CDR3 protein. The table has 15,000 to 25,000 distinct CDR3 sequences, almost 40% seen once. Study results and limitations: Among patients, CD8+CD57+ cells displayed less diversity than the total CD4+ and CD8+ pools did. Sharing between patients and controls was observed for twenty-nine CD8+ CDR3 sequences.

This receptor was obtained from a human donor with aplastic anemia. The rearrangement joins TRBV7-8 to TRBJ2-4, with 14 bases that match TRBD2. The sequencing input was CD8+CD57+ T cells sorted from PBMCs. This sample's subset: bead-enriched CD8+CD57+ effector memory T cells from SAA patients. CDR3 sequence: CASSLARDRLAGGRAKNIQYF. As DNA, the CDR3 is TGTGCCAGCAGCTTAGCGAGAGACAGACTAGCGGGGGGGCGTGCCAAAAACATTCAGTACTTC.